These 3 T cell receptor beta chains share one sample of origin, sequenced in a study of blood T cell repertoires in COVID-19 (dated by TCRdb to about 2020). Libraries were made using the immunoSEQ multiplex PCR assay. Held by TCRdb, this immuneACCESS table contains in-frame sequences only and omits some clones. Under half of the omission traces to an unresolved V gene where checked; the cause of the rest is unknown. Counted in this sample were about 220,000 clones; around 88% of them appeared once. The ten largest clonotypes hold approximately 15% of the sample. The sequencing input was PBMCs or T cells enriched from blood (not recorded which). The receptors here all came from a woman aged 50 to 65 with acute COVID-19.

The chain links TRBV27 to TRBJ1-2; D may be TRBD1 (5 bases). From germline, CDR1 is MNHEY and CDR2 SMNVEV (reference sequence). The CDR3 runs 14 residues. V lost 2 bases, J lost 4 bases, and 11 bases lay in between. This CDR3 reads CASSLNRQSYGYTF. The CDR3 DNA is TGTGCCAGCAGTTTAAACCGACAGAGCTATGGCTACACCTTC.

This clone was counted once. V usage is TRBV28 and J usage is TRBJ1-2; the match to TRBD1 covers 9 bases. This CDR3 is built from 13 residues. CDR1 is MDHEN and CDR2 is SYDVKM in the germline V gene. The trim removed 7 bases at V and 8 bases at J, leaving 8 bases unmatched. The CDR3 nucleotides are TGTGCCAGCAACCCGGGACAGGGTCTGGGCTACACCTTC. Translation: CASNPGQGLGYTF.

The rearrangement joins TRBV7-2 to TRBJ2-3; 7 bases line up with TRBD1. CDR3 size: 14 residues. The V gene end was trimmed by 0 bases and the J gene end by 11 bases; junction bases not matched to a gene: 8. CDR1 and CDR2 from the germline V gene are SGHTA and FQGNSA. In nucleotides, the CDR3 is TGTGCCAGCAGCTTAGCGTTTATGGGACAGATGCAGTATTTT. This sequence encodes CASSLAFMGQMQYF.